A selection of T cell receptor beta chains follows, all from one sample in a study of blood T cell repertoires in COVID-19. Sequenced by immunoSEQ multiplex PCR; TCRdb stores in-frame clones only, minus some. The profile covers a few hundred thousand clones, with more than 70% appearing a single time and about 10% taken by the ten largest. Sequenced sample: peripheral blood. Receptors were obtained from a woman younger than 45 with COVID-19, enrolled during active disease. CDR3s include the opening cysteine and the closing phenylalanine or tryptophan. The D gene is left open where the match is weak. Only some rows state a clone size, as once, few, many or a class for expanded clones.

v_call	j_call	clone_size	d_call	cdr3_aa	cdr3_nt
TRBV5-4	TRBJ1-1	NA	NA	CASSRSLNTEAFF	TGTGCCAGCAGCCGTAGCTTGAACACTGAAGCTTTCTTT
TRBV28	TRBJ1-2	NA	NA	CASSFEGNGYGYTF	TGTGCCAGCAGTTTTGAGGGTAACGGCTATGGCTACACCTTC
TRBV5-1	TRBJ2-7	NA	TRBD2	CASSLRTSGRREQYF	TGCGCCAGCAGCTTACGGACTAGCGGGAGAAGGGAGCAGTACTTC
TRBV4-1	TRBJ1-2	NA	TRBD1	CASSHPGQGYYGYTF	TGCGCCAGCAGCCACCCCGGACAGGGGTACTATGGCTACACCTTC
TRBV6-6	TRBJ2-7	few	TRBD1	CASSPGQGMREQYF	TGTGCCAGCAGCCCCGGACAGGGGATGCGCGAGCAGTACTTC
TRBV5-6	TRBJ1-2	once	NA	CASSLRRGDYLYGYTF	TGTGCCAGCAGCTTGAGGAGAGGGGACTACCTCTATGGCTACACCTTC
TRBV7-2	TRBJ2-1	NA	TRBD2	CASSATSGGLREQFF	TGTGCCAGCAGCGCGACTAGCGGGGGGCTGAGGGAGCAGTTCTTC
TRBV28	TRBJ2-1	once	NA	CASSQGYNEQFF	TGTGCCAGCAGTCAGGGTTACAATGAGCAGTTCTTC
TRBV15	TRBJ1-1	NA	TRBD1	CATRTGQGRNEAFF	TGTGCCACCAGAACGGGACAGGGGAGGAATGAAGCTTTCTTT
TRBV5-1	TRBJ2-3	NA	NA	CASSYGTDTQYF	TGCGCCAGCAGCTACGGGACAGATACGCAGTATTTT
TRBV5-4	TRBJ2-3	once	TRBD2	CASSFRTSGSSTDTQYF	TGTGCCAGCAGCTTCCGGACTAGCGGGTCTAGCACAGATACGCAGTATTTT
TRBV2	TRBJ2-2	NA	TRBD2	CASTRLAGGSGELFF	TGTGCCAGCACCCGACTAGCGGGAGGATCCGGGGAGCTGTTTTTT
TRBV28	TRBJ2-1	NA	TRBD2	CASSGTSGKYNEQFF	TGTGCCAGCAGTGGGACTAGCGGGAAATACAATGAGCAGTTCTTC
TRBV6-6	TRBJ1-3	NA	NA	CASSYSPSVSGNTIYF	TGTGCCAGCAGTTACTCCCCGTCAGTCTCTGGAAACACCATATATTTT
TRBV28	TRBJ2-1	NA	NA	CASSFLRNEQFF	TGTGCCAGCAGTTTCCTCAGGAATGAGCAGTTCTTC
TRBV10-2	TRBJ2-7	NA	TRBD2	CASSPGLSYEQYF	TGCGCCAGCAGCCCGGGACTATCCTACGAGCAGTACTTC
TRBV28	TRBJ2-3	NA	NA	CASSKIGVGTDTQYF	TGTGCCAGCTCCAAAATCGGGGTCGGCACAGATACGCAGTATTTT
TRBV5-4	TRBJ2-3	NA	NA	CASSIHRDVFADTQYF	TGTGCCAGCAGCATCCACAGGGATGTGTTCGCAGATACGCAGTATTTT
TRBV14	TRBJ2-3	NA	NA	CASSLSTDTQYF	TGTGCCAGCAGCCTAAGCACAGATACGCAGTATTTT
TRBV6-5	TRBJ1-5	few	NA	CASIREGNQPQHF	TGTGCCAGCATCAGGGAAGGCAATCAGCCCCAGCATTTT
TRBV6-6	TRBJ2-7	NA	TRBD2	CASSSSTSTEQYF	TGTGCCAGCAGTTCCTCGACTAGCACCGAGCAGTACTTC
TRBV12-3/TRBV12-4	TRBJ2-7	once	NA	CASSYRSSYEQYF	TGTGCCAGCAGTTACAGGAGCTCCTACGAGCAGTACTTC
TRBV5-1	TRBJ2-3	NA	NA	CASSLAAGGTDTQYF	TGCGCCAGCAGCTTGGCAGCTGGCGGGACAGATACGCAGTATTTT
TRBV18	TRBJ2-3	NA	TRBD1	CASSLRTGQGTDTQYF	TGTGCCAGCTCACTGAGGACAGGGCAAGGTACAGATACGCAGTATTTT
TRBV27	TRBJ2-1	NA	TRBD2	CASSLFLASGSSLAYNEQFF	TGTGCCAGCAGTTTATTTTTGGCTAGCGGGAGTTCGTTGGCCTACAATGAGCAGTTCTTC
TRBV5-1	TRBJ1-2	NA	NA	CASSLRGGDRPAYGYTF	TGCGCCAGCAGCTTAAGGGGGGGAGACAGGCCTGCCTATGGCTACACCTTC
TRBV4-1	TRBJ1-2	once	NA	CASSPRGAGGYGYTF	TGCGCCAGCAGCCCCCGGGGGGCAGGAGGCTATGGCTACACCTTC
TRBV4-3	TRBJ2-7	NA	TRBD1	CASSQERTGSYEQYF	TGCGCCAGCAGCCAAGAAAGGACAGGGTCCTACGAGCAGTACTTC
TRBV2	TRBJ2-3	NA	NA	CASSALTDTQYF	TGTGCCAGCAGTGCTTTAACAGATACGCAGTATTTT
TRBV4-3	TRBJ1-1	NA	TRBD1	CASSHLTGAEAFF	TGCGCCAGCAGCCACCTTACAGGGGCTGAAGCTTTCTTT
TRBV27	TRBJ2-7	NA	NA	CASSLSYRAYEQYF	TGTGCCAGCAGTTTATCGTACAGGGCTTACGAGCAGTACTTC
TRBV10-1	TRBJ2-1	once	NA	CASSESQISYNEQFF	TGCGCCAGCAGTGAGAGCCAAATCTCCTACAATGAGCAGTTCTTC
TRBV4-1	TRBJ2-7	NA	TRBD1	CASSQPPGTGAYEQYF	TGCGCCAGCAGCCAACCCCCCGGGACAGGGGCCTACGAGCAGTACTTC
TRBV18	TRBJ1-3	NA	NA	CASSQGQSPGNTIYF	TGTGCCAGCTCACAGGGACAAAGCCCTGGAAACACCATATATTTT
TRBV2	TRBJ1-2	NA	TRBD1	CASSLDRVKGGYTF	TGTGCCAGCAGCCTAGACAGGGTGAAGGGTGGCTACACCTTC
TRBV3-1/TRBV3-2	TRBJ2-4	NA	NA	CASSSPPGLVGDIQYF	TGTGCCAGCAGCTCCCCTCCGGGACTCGTGGGGGACATTCAGTACTTC
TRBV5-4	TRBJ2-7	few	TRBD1	CASSLGLTGRPYEQYF	TGTGCCAGCAGCTTGGGACTGACAGGGCGCCCCTACGAGCAGTACTTC
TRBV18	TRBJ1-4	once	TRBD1	CASSESTGLGPNEKLFF	TGTGCCAGCTCAGAATCGACAGGGTTGGGTCCTAATGAAAAACTGTTTTTT
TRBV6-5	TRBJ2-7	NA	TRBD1	CASWTGSSYEQYF	TGTGCCAGCTGGACAGGAAGCTCCTACGAGCAGTACTTC
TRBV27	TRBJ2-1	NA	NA	CASSRTYNEQFF	TGTGCCAGCTCCAGGACCTACAATGAGCAGTTCTTC
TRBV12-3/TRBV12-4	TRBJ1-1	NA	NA	CASRGAGDTEAFF	TGTGCCAGCAGGGGGGCAGGGGACACTGAAGCTTTCTTT
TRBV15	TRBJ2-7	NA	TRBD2	CATSRDGGGSYEQYF	TGTGCCACCAGCAGAGATGGGGGGGGTTCCTACGAGCAGTACTTC
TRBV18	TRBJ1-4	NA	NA	CASSPGTRLEKLFF	TGTGCCAGCTCACCGGGGACAAGATTAGAAAAACTGTTTTTT
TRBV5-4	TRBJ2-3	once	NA	CASSLGPTSTDTQYF	TGTGCCAGCAGCTTGGGTCCGACTAGCACAGATACGCAGTATTTT
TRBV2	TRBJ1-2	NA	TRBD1	CASREQGVILGSGYTF	TGTGCCAGCAGGGAACAGGGGGTAATTCTTGGTTCTGGCTACACCTTC
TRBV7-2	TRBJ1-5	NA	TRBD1	CASSLQGTPNQPQHF	TGTGCCAGCAGCCTACAGGGGACCCCTAATCAGCCCCAGCATTTT
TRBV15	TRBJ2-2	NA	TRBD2	CATRTGLAGYSGELFF	TGTGCCACCAGAACTGGACTAGCGGGATACTCCGGGGAGCTGTTTTTT
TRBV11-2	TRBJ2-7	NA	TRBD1	CASSDNRGNEQYF	TGTGCCAGCAGTGACAACAGGGGAAACGAGCAGTACTTC
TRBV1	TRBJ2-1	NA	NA	CTSSRIYRLAGRGGRNEQFF	TGCACCAGCAGCCGAATCTACCGACTAGCGGGAAGGGGAGGGCGCAATGAGCAGTTCTTC
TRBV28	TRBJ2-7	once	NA	CASSFGLQPYEQYF	TGTGCCAGCAGTTTCGGACTCCAGCCCTACGAGCAGTACTTC
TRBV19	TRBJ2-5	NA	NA	CASRLGRVGETQYF	TGTGCCAGCAGACTTGGCAGGGTCGGGGAGACCCAGTACTTC
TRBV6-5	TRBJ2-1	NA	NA	CASSITGYDEQFF	TGTGCCAGCAGCATTACAGGGTACGATGAGCAGTTCTTC